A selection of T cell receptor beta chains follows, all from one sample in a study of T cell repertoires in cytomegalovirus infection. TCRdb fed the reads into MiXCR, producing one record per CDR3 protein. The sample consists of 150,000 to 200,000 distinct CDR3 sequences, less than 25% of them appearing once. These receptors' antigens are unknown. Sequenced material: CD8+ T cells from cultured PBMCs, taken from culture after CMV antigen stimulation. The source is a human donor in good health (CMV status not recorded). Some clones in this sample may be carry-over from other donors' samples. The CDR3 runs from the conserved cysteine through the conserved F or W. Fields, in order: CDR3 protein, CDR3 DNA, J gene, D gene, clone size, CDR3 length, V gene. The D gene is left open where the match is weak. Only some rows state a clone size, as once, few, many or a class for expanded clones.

CATVGATEAFF | TGCGCCACCGTCGGGGCGACTGAAGCTTTCTTT | TRBJ1-1 | . | few | 11 | TRBV10-2
CASSSPRDYEQYF | TGTGCCAGCAGCTCCCCCAGGGACTACGAGCAGTACTTC | TRBJ2-7 | . | . | 13 | TRBV7-9
CASSPTGVSYNSPLHF | TGTGCCAGCAGCCCTACAGGGGTCTCCTATAATTCACCCCTCCACTTT | TRBJ1-6 | TRBD1 | . | 16 | TRBV6-6
CASSLNRAGGELFF | TGTGCCAGCAGTTTAAACAGGGCGGGCGGGGAGCTGTTTTTT | TRBJ2-2 | . | . | 14 | TRBV28
CSAYPAEASETQYF | TGCAGTGCTTACCCTGCAGAGGCTTCAGAGACCCAGTACTTC | TRBJ2-5 | . | . | 14 | TRBV20-1
CASSLTRDKNTEAFF | TGTGCCAGCAGCCTAACACGGGACAAGAACACTGAAGCTTTCTTT | TRBJ1-1 | . | few | 15 | TRBV7-9
CSVVVAGDYGYTF | TGCAGCGTTGTGGTTGCGGGCGACTATGGCTACACCTTC | TRBJ1-2 | . | . | 13 | TRBV29-1
CASSPLPGTALSGANVLTF | TGTGCCAGCAGCCCCTTACCCGGGACAGCCCTCTCTGGGGCCAACGTCCTGACTTTC | TRBJ2-6 | TRBD1 | many | 19 | TRBV7-2
CASKTGGPYGYTF | TGTGCCAGCAAGACAGGGGGCCCCTATGGCTACACCTTC | TRBJ1-2 | TRBD1 | few | 13 | TRBV7-2
CASSFSGQDTQYF | TGTGCCAGCAGTTTTAGCGGACAAGATACGCAGTATTTT | TRBJ2-3 | . | few | 13 | TRBV28
CASSLSFGSYNSPLHF | TGTGCCAGCAGCTTGTCTTTCGGGTCCTATAATTCACCCCTCCACTTT | TRBJ1-6 | . | few | 16 | TRBV5-5
CASSFRDRGDPYNEQFF | TGTGCCAGCAGTTTTAGGGACAGGGGGGACCCCTACAATGAGCAGTTCTTC | TRBJ2-1 | TRBD1 | . | 17 | TRBV12-3/TRBV12-4
CASSVDGRVVDEQYF | TGTGCCAGCAGCGTAGACGGCAGGGTAGTCGACGAGCAGTACTTC | TRBJ2-7 | . | few | 15 | TRBV9
CASHSRDRGSYEQYF | TGCGCCAGCCATAGCCGGGACAGGGGCTCCTACGAGCAGTACTTC | TRBJ2-7 | TRBD1 | few | 15 | TRBV5-1
CASSEERGQFGNYGYTF | TGTGCCAGCAGTGAAGAAAGGGGACAGTTCGGGAACTATGGCTACACCTTC | TRBJ1-2 | TRBD1 | few | 17 | TRBV6-1
CASSFGASSYEQYF | TGTGCCAGCAGTTTTGGCGCGAGCTCCTACGAGCAGTACTTC | TRBJ2-7 | . | few | 14 | TRBV12-3/TRBV12-4
CASSLQGGLGANVLTF | TGTGCCAGCAGCCTCCAGGGGGGGCTTGGGGCCAACGTCCTGACTTTC | TRBJ2-6 | . | many | 16 | TRBV27
CSARDGGTGTYEQFF | TGCAGTGCTAGAGATGGGGGGACAGGGACTTATGAGCAGTTCTTC | TRBJ2-1 | TRBD1 | . | 15 | TRBV20-1